These T cell receptor beta chains were read from a single sample in a study of T cell responses to AZD1222 COVID-19 vaccine. The data were produced by immunoSEQ multiplex PCR, yet TCRdb's version contains in-frame clones alone and is incomplete. Of around 180,000 clones in the sample, around 89% are singletons; the top ten hold about 6.1%. The sequences come from peripheral blood, collected on day 0 of AZD1222 vaccination. The receptors originated from an adult in good health. Each CDR3 is given with its conserved first and last residue.

v_call	cdr3_aa
TRBV6-5	CASRQGLAGVQQYF
TRBV4-2	CASSPDRRNTEAFF
TRBV5-6	CASTTGGTGGMGYGYTF
TRBV4-1	CASSQGQGVLYEQYF
TRBV28	CASSTGWGREAEKLFF
TRBV7-9	CASSSLTRGSGELFF
TRBV29-1	CSARQGDTEAFF
TRBV3-1/TRBV3-2	CASSQDRGTGVRGNTIYF
TRBV4-3	CASSQDVAGGTEAFF
TRBV27	CASSLRSSNQPQHF
TRBV18	CASSPTGGIDSQPQHF
TRBV19	CASSRGGFATNEKLFF
TRBV3-1/TRBV3-2	CASIGQGYGYTF
TRBV6-2/TRBV6-3	CASSPMSGARDTQYF
TRBV7-7	CASSLTTTTYEQYF
TRBV5-4	CASSLTRQETQYF
TRBV13	CASSTRTSGGYEQYF
TRBV6-5	CASSYRGTLTYEQYF
TRBV5-1	CASSSGPGGINTQYF
TRBV3-1/TRBV3-2	CASSQGRANYNEQFF
TRBV6-2/TRBV6-3	CASSSAQGILSFTEAFF
TRBV5-1	CASSLTGYNEQFF
TRBV3-1/TRBV3-2	CASSLRYEQYF
TRBV28	CASSSTHYGYTF
TRBV11-2	CASSYDPNTEAFF
TRBV15	CATSRGLNTGELFF
TRBV19	CASSAPGQLAYGYTF
TRBV11-2	CASSYGISGANVLTF
TRBV5-1	CASSLAGGTRTYEQYF
TRBV24-1	CAAGGGSGNTIYF
TRBV6-6	CASSYPDRGQETQYF
TRBV7-6	CASSPRQEKGQETQYF
TRBV11-2	CASSLETGRASSEQFF
TRBV2	CASSVQGHSNQPQHF
TRBV3-1/TRBV3-2	CASSQGGWQNQPQHF
TRBV4-3	CASSPSGVLNEQFF
TRBV6-1	CASSEGRGSNQPQHF
TRBV28	CASSWNYGYTF
TRBV18	CASSPADSNYGYTF
TRBV6-5	CASSIFPYEQYF
TRBV4-2	CASSQDTPGLGGYGYTF
TRBV18	CASSPIMTGRGNQPQHF
TRBV27	CASSPHSDRTEAFF
TRBV4-3	CASSQDPVSHGYGYTF
TRBV5-1	CASSLGLAGANEQFF
TRBV5-1	CASSLEWGSYEQFF
TRBV5-1	CASSTGTPNQPQHF